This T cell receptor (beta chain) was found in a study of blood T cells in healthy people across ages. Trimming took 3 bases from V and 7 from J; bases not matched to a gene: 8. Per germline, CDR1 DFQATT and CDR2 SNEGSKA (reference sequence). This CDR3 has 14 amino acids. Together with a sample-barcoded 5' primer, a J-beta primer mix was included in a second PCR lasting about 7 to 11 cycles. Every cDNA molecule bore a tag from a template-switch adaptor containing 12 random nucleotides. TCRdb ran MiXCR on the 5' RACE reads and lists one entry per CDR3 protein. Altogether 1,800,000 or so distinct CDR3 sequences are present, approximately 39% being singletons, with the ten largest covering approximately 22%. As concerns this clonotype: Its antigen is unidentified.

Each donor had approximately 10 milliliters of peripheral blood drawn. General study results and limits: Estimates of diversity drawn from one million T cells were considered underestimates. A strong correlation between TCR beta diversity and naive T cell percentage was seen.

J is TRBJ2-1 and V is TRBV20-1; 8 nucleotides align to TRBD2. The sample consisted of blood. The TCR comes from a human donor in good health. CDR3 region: CSASGTSIRNEQFF. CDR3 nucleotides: TGCAGTGCTAGCGGGACTAGTATTCGAAATGAGCAGTTCTTC.